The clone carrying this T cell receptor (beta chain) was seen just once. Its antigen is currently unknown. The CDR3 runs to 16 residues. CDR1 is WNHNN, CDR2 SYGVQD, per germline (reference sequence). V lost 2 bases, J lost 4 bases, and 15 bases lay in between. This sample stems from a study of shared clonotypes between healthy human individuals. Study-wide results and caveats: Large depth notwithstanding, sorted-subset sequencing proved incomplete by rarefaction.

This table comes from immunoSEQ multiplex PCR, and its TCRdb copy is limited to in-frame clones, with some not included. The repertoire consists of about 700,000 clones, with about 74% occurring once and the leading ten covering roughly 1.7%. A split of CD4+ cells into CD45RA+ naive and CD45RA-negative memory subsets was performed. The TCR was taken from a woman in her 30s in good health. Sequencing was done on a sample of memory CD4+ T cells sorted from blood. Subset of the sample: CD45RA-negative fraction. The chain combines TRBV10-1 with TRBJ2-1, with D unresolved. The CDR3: CASSEMRSTKYNEQFF. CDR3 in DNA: TGCGCCAGCAGTGAGATGAGGTCAACCAAATACAATGAGCAGTTCTTC.